Listed below are T cell receptor beta chains from one sample, sequenced in a study of blood T cell repertoires in COVID-19. TCRdb's copy holds only in-frame clones and misses some; the assay was immunoSEQ multiplex PCR. The top ten hold roughly 3.5% of the sample, which has around 230,000 clones, approximately 86% seen once. The specimen sequenced was PBMCs or T cells enriched from blood (not recorded which). These receptors were collected from a woman between 40 and 55 years old with acute COVID-19. The CDR3 runs from the conserved cysteine through the conserved F or W. A D gene is named only where the DNA matches it firmly. Size is stated for part of the rows, as once, few or many counts, or as a class when the clone is expanded.

clone_size	cdr3_length	d_call	j_call	v_call	cdr3_aa	cdr3_nt
few	19	TRBD2	TRBJ2-3	TRBV3-1/TRBV3-2	CASSRNPGLAGGPRDTQYF	TGTGCCAGCAGCCGAAATCCGGGACTAGCGGGAGGCCCTCGGGATACGCAGTATTTT
-	15	-	TRBJ2-7	TRBV14	CASSQDQKRRYEQYF	TGTGCCAGCAGCCAAGATCAAAAGCGGAGGTACGAGCAGTACTTC
-	15	-	TRBJ2-7	TRBV5-1	CASSLYGGGDYEQYF	TGCGCCAGCAGCTTGTACGGAGGCGGTGATTACGAGCAGTACTTC
-	15	-	TRBJ1-5	TRBV7-8	CASSLGVQGGQPQHF	TGTGCCAGCAGCTTAGGGGTCCAGGGTGGTCAGCCCCAGCATTTT
-	13	-	TRBJ2-7	TRBV29-1	CSVAKLAAYEQYF	TGCAGCGTTGCCAAACTAGCAGCCTACGAGCAGTACTTC
-	13	-	TRBJ1-1	TRBV6-5	CASRQGSNTEAFF	TGTGCCAGCAGGCAGGGGTCGAACACTGAAGCTTTCTTT
once	15	-	TRBJ2-7	TRBV4-1	CASSQDRVRDYEQYF	TGCGCCAGCAGCCAAGATCGGGTCAGGGACTACGAGCAGTACTTC
-	16	-	TRBJ2-6	TRBV2	CASSGQDYSGANVLTF	TGTGCCAGCAGTGGGCAGGATTACTCTGGGGCCAACGTCCTGACTTTC
-	15	TRBD1	TRBJ2-7	TRBV11-2	CASSPGTGGSYEQYF	TGTGCCAGCAGCCCCGGGACAGGGGGCAGCTACGAGCAGTACTTC
-	14	-	TRBJ2-5	TRBV7-3	CASSFRQRQETQYF	TGTGCCAGCAGCTTCCGCCAGCGGCAAGAGACCCAGTACTTC
-	16	-	TRBJ2-7	TRBV6-5	CASSYSAKFSSYEQYF	TGTGCCAGCAGTTACTCGGCCAAGTTCTCCTCCTACGAGCAGTACTTC
-	14	TRBD1	TRBJ2-1	TRBV3-1/TRBV3-2	CASSQVGRGHEQFF	TGTGCCAGCAGCCAAGTGGGTAGGGGGCATGAGCAGTTCTTC
-	13	-	TRBJ1-3	TRBV6-5	CASSQGSGNTIYF	TGTGCCAGCAGTCAGGGTAGTGGAAACACCATATATTTT
-	16	TRBD1	TRBJ2-1	TRBV5-1	CASSRTTGGLAKEQFF	TGCGCCAGCAGCAGGACGACAGGGGGCTTAGCAAAGGAGCAGTTCTTC
-	15	TRBD1	TRBJ1-2	TRBV7-9	CASSHRDREAYGYTF	TGTGCCAGCAGCCATAGGGACAGGGAGGCCTATGGCTACACCTTC
-	16	TRBD2	TRBJ2-3	TRBV4-1	CASSQDYGLATDTQYF	TGCGCCAGCAGCCAAGATTATGGACTAGCTACAGATACGCAGTATTTT
-	16	TRBD1	TRBJ2-1	TRBV2	CASSEVGTGGYNEQFF	TGTGCCAGCAGTGAAGTCGGGACAGGGGGGTACAATGAGCAGTTCTTC
-	17	TRBD2	TRBJ2-5	TRBV7-8	CASSLSTSGSYQETQYF	TGTGCCAGCAGCTTATCGACTAGCGGGAGTTACCAAGAGACCCAGTACTTC
-	13	-	TRBJ1-2	TRBV19	CASSMGRGGGYTF	TGTGCCAGTAGTATGGGTAGGGGAGGCGGCTACACCTTC
-	14	-	TRBJ2-4	TRBV3-1/TRBV3-2	CASSPGGGLNIQYF	TGTGCCAGCAGCCCAGGTGGGGGGTTAAACATTCAGTACTTC
-	13	-	TRBJ1-2	TRBV19	CASSSRGHYGYTF	TGTGCCAGTAGTTCAAGGGGCCACTATGGCTACACCTTC
-	15	TRBD1	TRBJ1-4	TRBV5-6	CASSLRQGTNEKLFF	TGTGCCAGCAGCCTTCGACAGGGAACTAATGAAAAACTGTTTTTT
-	15	-	TRBJ1-5	TRBV10-3	CAISVGQGMDQPQHF	TGTGCCATCAGTGTGGGTCAGGGAATGGATCAGCCCCAGCATTTT
-	15	-	TRBJ2-2	TRBV5-1	CASSFSGPNTGELFF	TGCGCCAGCAGCTTTAGCGGACCGAACACCGGGGAGCTGTTTTTT
-	13	TRBD1	TRBJ1-4	TRBV5-4	CASSLAGGEKLFF	TGTGCCAGCAGCTTGGCAGGGGGCGAAAAACTGTTTTTT
-	17	TRBD2	TRBJ2-2	TRBV4-1	CASSQSSLAGNTGELFF	TGCGCCAGCAGCCAAAGCTCACTAGCGGGAAACACCGGGGAGCTGTTTTTT
-	13	-	TRBJ1-3	TRBV30	CAWSRGSGNTIYF	TGTGCCTGGAGTCGGGGATCTGGAAACACCATATATTTT
once	12	-	TRBJ2-7	TRBV12-3/TRBV12-4	CASSWSPYEQYF	TGTGCCAGTTCTTGGAGCCCCTACGAGCAGTACTTC
-	20	-	TRBJ2-3	TRBV19	CASSTIPIQGIQSSTDTQYF	TGTGCCAGTAGTACCATACCAATCCAGGGGATTCAATCTAGCACAGATACGCAGTATTTT
-	14	-	TRBJ2-4	TRBV4-2	CASSQAGAKNIQYF	TGTGCCAGCAGCCAAGCGGGAGCCAAAAACATTCAGTACTTC
once	14	TRBD1	TRBJ1-4	TRBV7-6	CASSLDRGGEKLFF	TGTGCCAGCAGCTTAGACAGGGGAGGAGAAAAACTGTTTTTT
-	16	-	TRBJ2-2	TRBV18	CASSPLTTGNTGELFF	TGTGCCAGCTCACCACTAACTACGGGGAACACCGGGGAGCTGTTTTTT
-	13	-	TRBJ2-1	TRBV7-2	CASSFSSYNEQFF	TGTGCCAGCAGCTTTAGCTCCTACAATGAGCAGTTCTTC
-	13	-	TRBJ1-1	TRBV6-5	CASSYSQGSEAFF	TGTGCCAGCAGTTACTCGCAGGGATCTGAAGCTTTCTTT
-	14	-	TRBJ2-2	TRBV3-1/TRBV3-2	CASSLSSGTGELFF	TGTGCCAGCAGCCTTTCCTCGGGCACCGGGGAGCTGTTTTTT
-	15	TRBD1	TRBJ1-6	TRBV5-1	CASSWDSGNNSPLHF	TGCGCCAGCAGCTGGGACAGCGGCAATAATTCACCCCTCCACTTT
-	17	-	TRBJ1-6	TRBV18	CASSRAGRDARNSPLHF	TGTGCCAGCTCAAGAGCCGGGAGGGACGCCCGTAATTCACCCCTCCACTTT
-	22	-	TRBJ1-5	TRBV15	CATSPDGGGLWGKGSSNQPQHF	TGTGCCACCAGCCCAGACGGGGGGGGCTTGTGGGGTAAGGGGAGTAGCAATCAGCCCCAGCATTTT